The 18 T cell receptor beta chains below come from one sample, sequenced in a study of T cells in Graves' hyperthyroidism and ophthalmopathy. RNA transcripts served as the template for amplifying TCR beta CDR3 regions. TCR CDR3 regions were first amplified by RT-PCR with HTBI primers. TCRdb called the multiplex PCR reads again in MiXCR, with one record for every CDR3 protein. The sample yields 610,000 or so distinct CDR3 sequences, around 42% seen once. Source material: peripheral blood or thyroid tissue (not recorded which). These receptors were collected from a woman aged 18-30 years with Graves' hyperthyroidism.

The chain joins TRBV11-1 to TRBJ2-7; weak D call: TRBD1 (6 bases). The CDR3 loop spans 14 amino acids. Germline V gene data show CDR1 as SGHAT and CDR2 as FQDESV (reference sequence). V gave up 5 bases and J gave up 4 bases, with 15 bases separating them. CDR3 protein: CASSPGTYLYEQYF. Written as DNA, the CDR3 is TGTGCCAGCAGCCCCGGGACATACCTATACGAGCAGTACTTC.

In its sample, this clonotype was seen many times. The rearrangement joins TRBV24-1 to TRBJ1-2, with 9 bases identical to TRBD1. V dropped 3 bases and J dropped 2; count of bases not matched to a gene: 6. This CDR3 region has 16 residues. The germline gives CDR1 KGHDR, CDR2 SFDVKD. The CDR3 region is CATSDGQGMGNYGYTF. The CDR3 DNA sequence: TGTGCCACCAGTGATGGACAGGGGATGGGAAACTATGGCTACACCTTC.

This clonotype was seen repeatedly, ten times or more. The J gene is TRBJ2-7, the V gene TRBV7-9, with D uncertain. From germline, CDR1 is SEHNR and CDR2 FQNEAQ (reference sequence). Trimming took 5 bases from V and 6 from J, leaving 11 bases between them. The CDR3 extends over 12 amino acids. CDR3 DNA sequence: TGTGCCAGCAGCCCCGACATTGGCGAGCAGTACTTC. It codes for CASSPDIGEQYF.

This sequence joins TRBV19 and TRBJ2-7, with 10 bases fitting TRBD1. The end of the DNA aligns better with TRBJ2-1, so the J call may be wrong. CDR3 size: 15 residues. Germline CDR1 and CDR2: LNHDA and SQIVND (reference sequence). For the CDR3, the DNA is TGTGCCAGTAGCCAAGACAGGGGGCGCGACAATGAGCAGTTCTTC. Protein product: CASSQDRGRDNEQFF.

This clonotype was counted only a few times. The chain uses TRBV4-1 and TRBJ1-1, with 7 bases matching TRBD1. This CDR3 is 14 amino acids long. The V gene's germline CDR1 is MGHRA and CDR2 YSYEKL. The trim removed 3 bases at V and 1 base at J, leaving 2 bases unmatched. The CDR3 loop is CASSQGQKNTEAFF. CDR3 nucleotide sequence: TGCGCCAGCAGCCAGGGACAGAAGAACACTGAAGCTTTCTTT.

Ten or more counts support this clonotype. This chain joins TRBV12-3 or TRBV12-4 and TRBJ2-5, with 8 bases identical to TRBD2. CDR3 length: 16 residues. The V gene end was trimmed by 0 bases and the J gene end by 1 base; junction bases not matched to a gene: 4. The CDR3 DNA follows: TGTGCCAGCAGTTTAGCGACTAGCGCCACCCAAGAGACCCAGTACTTC. It translates to CASSLATSATQETQYF.

This clonotype was counted ten times or more. The rearrangement uses TRBV24-1 and TRBJ1-1; TRBD1 matches 9 bases. The CDR3 is 18 amino acids. With 3 bases clipped from V and 5 bases from J, the junction kept 15 bases outside the gene matches. Germline V gene sequence: CDR1 KGHDR, CDR2 SFDVKD. The CDR3 reads CATSDNTGTGTLGTEAFF. CDR3 DNA: TGTGCCACCAGTGATAACACCGGGACAGGGACCTTGGGGACTGAAGCTTTCTTT.

This clonotype was seen a handful of times. This rearrangement joins TRBV5-1 to TRBJ1-3, with TRBD1 as a possible D gene (5 bases). Germline CDR1 and CDR2: SGHRS and YFSETQ. The CDR3 loop spans 18 amino acids. V was trimmed by 2 bases and J by 0 bases, leaving 18 bases between them. For the CDR3, the DNA is TGCGCCAGCAGCTTAAAGGACCCGGGACGCCCCTCTGGAAACACCATATATTTT. Encoded protein: CASSLKDPGRPSGNTIYF.

This clonotype was picked up many times. The chain is built from TRBV7-9 and TRBJ1-1; the D is unclear. Trimming left V 0 bases short and J 6 bases short, with 5 bases between. Germline V gene lookup returns CDR1 SEHNR and CDR2 FQNEAQ (reference sequence). The length of the CDR3 is 12 residues. The CDR3 loop is CASSLAYPEAFF. For the CDR3, the DNA is TGTGCCAGCAGCTTAGCGTATCCTGAAGCTTTCTTT.

J is TRBJ1-5 and V is TRBV29-1, with no clear D. The CDR3 sequence is 12 residues long. V gave up 4 bases and J gave up 14 bases, with 18 bases separating them. Germline CDR1 and CDR2: SQVTM and ANQGSEA. The CDR3 region is CSVGLAGVYEHF. The DNA of the CDR3 is TGCAGCGTTGGACTAGCGGGAGTGTACGAGCATTTT.

This chain connects TRBV7-9 to TRBJ2-1; TRBD2 agrees at 7 bases. The J call could be wrong; TRBJ2-7 is a better fit for the DNA end. The CDR3 covers 15 residues. Germline values: CDR1 SEHNR, CDR2 FQNEAQ (reference sequence). The CDR3: CASSTSGVSYNEQYF. The CDR3 coding sequence is TGTGCCAGCAGCACAAGCGGGGTCTCCTACAATGAGCAGTACTTC.

As to this clonotype: Its ends do not fully match the called genes, so a read error is possible. The chain recombines TRBV7-9 with TRBJ2-6, with D possibly TRBD1 on 6 matching bases. CDR3 length: 14 amino acids. The germline CDR1 and CDR2 sequences are SEHNR and FQNEAQ (reference sequence). CDR3 residues: CASTRLAGVNVLTF. The CDR3 DNA is TGTGCCAGCACCCGGTTGGCAGGGGTCAACGTCCTGACTTTC.

The rearrangement links TRBV10-3 to TRBJ1-1, with D tentatively TRBD1 (5 bases). The CDR3 sequence is 14 residues long. Trimming took 3 bases from V and 1 from J, leaving 9 bases between them. Per germline, CDR1 ENHRY and CDR2 SYGVKD. CDR3 nucleotide sequence: TGTGCCATCAGTGAAGGGGCAGGGAACACTGAAGCTTTCTTT. Translation gives CAISEGAGNTEAFF.

Only a few counts were recorded for this clonotype. DNA for the CDR3: TGTGCCAGCTCACCACCGGGACAGGGTCTCCTGCCTGACTATGGCTACACCTTC. It is translated as CASSPPGQGLLPDYGYTF. This sequence joins TRBV18 and TRBJ1-2; 9 nucleotides match TRBD1. CDR3 length: 18 residues. The ends lost 0 bases at V and 3 bases at J; junction bases unmatched: 11. Germline V gene sequence: CDR1 KGHSH, CDR2 LQKENI.

In this sample, this clonotype turned up once. The junction differs from germline at one of its ends, possibly a read error. The chain links TRBV7-2 to TRBJ1-2, with D unclear. CDR1 and CDR2 from the germline V gene are SGHTA and FQGNSA. The CDR3 is 15 residues long. The CDR3 coding sequence is TGTGCCAGCAGCTTAGAGCCTCGGGGAGGCTGTGGCTGCACCTTC. This gives the protein CASSLEPRGGCGCTF.

This clonotype was counted ten times or more. The V call is TRBV6-6, the J call TRBJ1-5; 8 bases line up with TRBD1. Losses at the gene ends were 6 bases for V and 2 bases for J; bases not matched to a gene: 9. Germline CDR1 reads MNHNY; CDR2 reads SVGAGI (reference sequence). This CDR3 has 16 amino acids. Written as DNA, the CDR3 is TGTGCCAGCAGCCGCAGAGGGACAGGACGCAATCAGCCCCAGCATTTT. Protein: CASSRRGTGRNQPQHF.

The rearrangement uses TRBV4-2 and TRBJ2-7, with 13 nucleotides matching TRBD2. The end of the DNA aligns better with TRBJ2-1, so the J call may be wrong. The CDR3 length is 16 residues. Germline CDR1 LGHNA, CDR2 YNFKEQ. The CDR3 spells CASSPGLAGAYNEQFF. CDR3 nucleotide sequence: TGTGCCAGCAGCCCAGGACTAGCGGGAGCCTACAATGAGCAGTTCTTC.

This clonotype was counted once. The chain links TRBV20-1 to TRBJ2-7; TRBD1 aligns across 9 bases. CDR1 and CDR2 (germline): DFQATT, SNEGSKA (reference sequence). CDR3 length: 15 amino acids. The J segment lost 2 bases and the V segment lost 6 bases, leaving 11 bases of the junction unmatched. DNA of the CDR3: TGCAGTGCAACCGGGACAGGGCCCAACCCCTACGAGCAGTACTTC. It codes for CSATGTGPNPYEQYF.